This T cell receptor (beta chain) was captured by sequencing in a study of blood T cell repertoires in COVID-19. As for the study in general: Researchers got acute and convalescent COVID-19 samples from the United States, Italy and Spain. The analysed material was cDNA or gDNA that came from T cells, B-cell-depleted T cells, or PBMCs.

In the source study's methods: Scientists estimated how many nucleated cells there were by amplifying reference gene primers. Method: immunoSEQ multiplex PCR; TCRdb's copy keeps in-frame clones and lacks some. The V and J calls and clone size were taken over from that table, and D and trimming were inferred from the DNA. Among about 73,000 clones, about nine tenths were seen once, and the ten largest hold about 17%. The germline gives CDR1 SGHTA, CDR2 FQGTGA. The CDR3 runs to 14 residues. Trimming cost V 3 bases and J 0 bases, with 5 bases left between them. The sequence came from a woman older than 75 with active or convalescent COVID-19. This chain joins TRBV7-3 and TRBJ2-2; no reliable D call. Sample: peripheral blood. The CDR3 protein is CASSFSANTGELFF. The DNA of the CDR3 is TGTGCCAGCAGCTTCTCAGCGAACACCGGGGAGCTGTTTTTT.